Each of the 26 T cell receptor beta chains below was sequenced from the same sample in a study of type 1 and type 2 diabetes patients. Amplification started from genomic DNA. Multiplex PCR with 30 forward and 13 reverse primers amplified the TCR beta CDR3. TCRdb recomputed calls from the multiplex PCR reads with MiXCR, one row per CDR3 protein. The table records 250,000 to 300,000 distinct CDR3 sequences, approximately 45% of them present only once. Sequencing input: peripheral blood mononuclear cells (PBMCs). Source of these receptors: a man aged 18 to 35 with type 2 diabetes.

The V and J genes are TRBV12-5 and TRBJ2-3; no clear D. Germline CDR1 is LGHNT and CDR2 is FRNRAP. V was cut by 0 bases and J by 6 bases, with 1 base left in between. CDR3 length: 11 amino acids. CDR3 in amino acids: CASGLVDTQYF. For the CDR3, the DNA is TGTGCTAGTGGTTTGGTGGATACGCAGTATTTT.

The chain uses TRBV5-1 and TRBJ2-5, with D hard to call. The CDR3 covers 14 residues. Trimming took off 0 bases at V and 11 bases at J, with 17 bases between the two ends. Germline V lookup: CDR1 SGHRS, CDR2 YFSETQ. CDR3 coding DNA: TGCGCCAGCAGCTTGGACGGAACCTACAATGAGCAGTACTTC. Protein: CASSLDGTYNEQYF.

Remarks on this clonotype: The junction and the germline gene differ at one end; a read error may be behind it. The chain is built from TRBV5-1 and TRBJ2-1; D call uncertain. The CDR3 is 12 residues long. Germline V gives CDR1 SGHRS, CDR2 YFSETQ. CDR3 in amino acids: CASSTRGHEQFF. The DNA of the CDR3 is TGTGCCAGTTCGACCCGAGGTCATGAGCAGTTCTTC. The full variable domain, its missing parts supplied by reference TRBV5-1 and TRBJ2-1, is KAGVTQTPRYLIKTRGQQVTLSCSPISGHRSVSWYQQTPGQGLQFLFEYFSETQRNKGNFPGRFSGRQFSNSRSEMNVSTLELGDSALYLCASSTRGHEQFFGPGTRLTVL.

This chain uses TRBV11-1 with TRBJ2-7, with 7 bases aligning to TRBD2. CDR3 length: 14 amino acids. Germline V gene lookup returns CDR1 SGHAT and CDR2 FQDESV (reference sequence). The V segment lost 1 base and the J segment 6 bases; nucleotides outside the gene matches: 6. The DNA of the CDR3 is TGTGCCAGCAGCTTAGGCGGGGGATCAGGCGAGCAGTACTTC. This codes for CASSLGGGSGEQYF.

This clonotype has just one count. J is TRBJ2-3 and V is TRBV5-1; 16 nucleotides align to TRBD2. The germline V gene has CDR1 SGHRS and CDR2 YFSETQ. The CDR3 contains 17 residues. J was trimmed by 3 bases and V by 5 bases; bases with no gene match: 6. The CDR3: CASSPGLAGGLTDTQYF. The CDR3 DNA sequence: TGCGCCAGCAGTCCGGGACTAGCGGGAGGGTTGACAGATACGCAGTATTTT.

Here the CDR3 reads CASADRGQPNEKLFF. The CDR3 DNA reads TGTGCCAGCGCCGACAGGGGGCAACCTAATGAAAAACTGTTTTTT. The rearrangement joins TRBV19 to TRBJ1-4; 10 bases align to TRBD1. Germline V gives CDR1 LNHDA, CDR2 SQIVND (reference sequence). The CDR3 is made up of 15 amino acids. J was trimmed by 3 bases and V by 9 bases; bases with no gene match: 7.

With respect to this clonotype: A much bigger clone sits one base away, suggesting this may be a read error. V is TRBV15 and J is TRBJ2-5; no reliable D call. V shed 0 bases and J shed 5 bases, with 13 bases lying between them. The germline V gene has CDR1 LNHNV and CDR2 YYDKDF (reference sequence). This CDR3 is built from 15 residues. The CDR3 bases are TGTGCCACCAGCAGAGATAACCAAAAGCATGAGACCCAGTACTTC. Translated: CATSRDNQKHETQYF.

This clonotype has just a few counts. The CDR3 loop is CASSTGQHYGYTF. Here the CDR3 DNA reads TGCGCCAGCAGCACCGGACAGCATTATGGCTACACCTTC. V and J are TRBV5-1 and TRBJ1-2; weak D call: TRBD1 (6 bases). V was clipped by 4 bases and J by 5 bases, with 12 bases between them. CDR3 length: 13 amino acids. Germline CDR1 is SGHRS and CDR2 is YFSETQ.

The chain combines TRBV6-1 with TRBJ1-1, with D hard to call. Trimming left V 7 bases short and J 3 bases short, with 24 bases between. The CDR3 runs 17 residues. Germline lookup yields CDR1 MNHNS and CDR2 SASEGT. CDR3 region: CASTSGVTTRAYTEAFF. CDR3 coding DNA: TGTGCCAGCACTTCAGGTGTGACTACGCGGGCCTACACTGAAGCTTTCTTT.

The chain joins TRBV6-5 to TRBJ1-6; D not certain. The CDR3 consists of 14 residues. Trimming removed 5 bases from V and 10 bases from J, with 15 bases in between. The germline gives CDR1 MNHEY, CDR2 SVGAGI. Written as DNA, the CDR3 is TGTGCCAGCAGTACTACAGATTTTGTCTCACCCCTCCACTTT. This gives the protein CASSTTDFVSPLHF.

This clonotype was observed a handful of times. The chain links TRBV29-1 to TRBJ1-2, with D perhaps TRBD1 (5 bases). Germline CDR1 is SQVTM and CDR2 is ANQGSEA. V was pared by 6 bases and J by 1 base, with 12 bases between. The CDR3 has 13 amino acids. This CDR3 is CSVHTRVNYGYTF. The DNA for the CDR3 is TGCAGCGTCCACACCAGGGTTAACTATGGCTACACCTTC.

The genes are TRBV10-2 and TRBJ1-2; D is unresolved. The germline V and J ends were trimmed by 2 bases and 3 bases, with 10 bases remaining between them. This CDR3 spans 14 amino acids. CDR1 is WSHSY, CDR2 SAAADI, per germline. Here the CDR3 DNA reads TGCGCCAGCAGTGAGACCCGACGGGACTATGGCTACACCTTC. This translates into CASSETRRDYGYTF.

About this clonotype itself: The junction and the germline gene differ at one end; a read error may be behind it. The CDR3 sequence: CASSGRRVDTQYF. DNA for the CDR3: TGTGCTAGCAGCGGGAGACGGGTAGATACGCAGTATTTT. The J gene is TRBJ2-3, the V gene TRBV14; 8 bases line up with TRBD2. Germline V gene lookup returns CDR1 SGHDN and CDR2 FVKESK. The CDR3 contains 13 residues.

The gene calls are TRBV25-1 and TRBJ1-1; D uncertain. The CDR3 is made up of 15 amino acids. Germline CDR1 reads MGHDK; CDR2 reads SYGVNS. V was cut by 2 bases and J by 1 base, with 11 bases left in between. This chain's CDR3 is CASSEVAYTNTEAFF. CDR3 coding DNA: TGTGCCAGCAGTGAAGTCGCCTATACGAACACTGAAGCTTTCTTT.

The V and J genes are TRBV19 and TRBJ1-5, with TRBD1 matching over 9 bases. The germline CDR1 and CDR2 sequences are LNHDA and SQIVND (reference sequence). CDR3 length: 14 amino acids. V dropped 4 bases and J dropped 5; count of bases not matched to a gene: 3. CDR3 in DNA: TGTGCCAGTAGTACCGGACAGGGGCATCAGCCCCAGCATTTT. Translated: CASSTGQGHQPQHF. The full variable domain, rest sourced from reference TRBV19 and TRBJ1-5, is DGGITQSPKYLFRKEGQNVTLSCEQNLNHDAMYWYRQDPGQGLRLIYYSQIVNDFQKGDIAEGYSVSREKKESFPLTVTSAQKNPTAFYLCASSTGQGHQPQHFGDGTRLSIL.

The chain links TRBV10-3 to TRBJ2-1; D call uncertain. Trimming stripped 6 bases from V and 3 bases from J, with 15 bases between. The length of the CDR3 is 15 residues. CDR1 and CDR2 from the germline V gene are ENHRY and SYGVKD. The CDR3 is CAIRDRLAIYNEQFF. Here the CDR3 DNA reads TGTGCCATCAGGGATAGACTCGCGATCTACAATGAGCAGTTCTTC.

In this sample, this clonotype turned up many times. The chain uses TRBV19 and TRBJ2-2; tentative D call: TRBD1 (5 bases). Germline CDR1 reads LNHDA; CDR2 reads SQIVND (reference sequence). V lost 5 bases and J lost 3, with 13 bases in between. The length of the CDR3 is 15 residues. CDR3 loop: CASSSPGLHTGELFF. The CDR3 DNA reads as TGTGCCAGTAGTTCGCCAGGGTTGCACACCGGGGAGCTGTTTTTT.

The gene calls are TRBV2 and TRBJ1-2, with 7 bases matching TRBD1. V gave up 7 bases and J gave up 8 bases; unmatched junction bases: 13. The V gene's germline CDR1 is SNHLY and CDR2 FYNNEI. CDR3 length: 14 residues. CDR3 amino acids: CASIWREGAGGYTF. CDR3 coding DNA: TGTGCCAGCATCTGGCGGGAGGGGGCAGGCGGCTACACCTTC.

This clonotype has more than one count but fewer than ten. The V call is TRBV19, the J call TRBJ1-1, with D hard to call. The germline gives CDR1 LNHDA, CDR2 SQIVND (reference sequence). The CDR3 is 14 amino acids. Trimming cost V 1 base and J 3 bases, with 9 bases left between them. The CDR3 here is CASSIAGADTEAFF. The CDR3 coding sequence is TGTGCCAGTAGTATAGCGGGTGCGGACACTGAAGCTTTCTTT. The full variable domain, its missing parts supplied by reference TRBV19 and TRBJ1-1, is DGGITQSPKYLFRKEGQNVTLSCEQNLNHDAMYWYRQDPGQGLRLIYYSQIVNDFQKGDIAEGYSVSREKKESFPLTVTSAQKNPTAFYLCASSIAGADTEAFFGQGTRLTVV.

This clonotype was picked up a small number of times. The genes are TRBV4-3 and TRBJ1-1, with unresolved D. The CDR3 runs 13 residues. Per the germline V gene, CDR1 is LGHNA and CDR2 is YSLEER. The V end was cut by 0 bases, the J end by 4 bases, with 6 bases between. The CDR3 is CASSQDLGTEAFF. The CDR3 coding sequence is TGCGCCAGCAGCCAAGATCTAGGCACTGAAGCTTTCTTT.

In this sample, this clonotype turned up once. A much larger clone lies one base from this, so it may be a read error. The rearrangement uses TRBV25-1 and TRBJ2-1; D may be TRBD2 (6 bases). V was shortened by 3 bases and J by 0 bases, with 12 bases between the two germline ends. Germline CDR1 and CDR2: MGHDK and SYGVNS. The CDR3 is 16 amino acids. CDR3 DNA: TGTGCCAGCAGTGAGGCGGGGACCGGCTCCTACAATGAGCAGTTCTTC. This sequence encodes CASSEAGTGSYNEQFF.

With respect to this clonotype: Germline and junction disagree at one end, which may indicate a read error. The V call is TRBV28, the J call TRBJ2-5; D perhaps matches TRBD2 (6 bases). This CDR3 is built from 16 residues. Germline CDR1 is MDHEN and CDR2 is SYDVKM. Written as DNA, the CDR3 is TGTGCCAGCAGTTTCAACGTGCTCCGGAGGGGATACGAGCAGTACTTT. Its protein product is CASSFNVLRRGYEQYF. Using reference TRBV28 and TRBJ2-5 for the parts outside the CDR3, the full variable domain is DVKVTQSSRYLVKRTGEKVFLECVQDMDHENMFWYRQDPGLGLRLIYFSYDVKMKEKGDIPEGYSVSREKKERFSLILESASTNQTSMYLCASSFNVLRRGYEQYFGPGTRLLVL.

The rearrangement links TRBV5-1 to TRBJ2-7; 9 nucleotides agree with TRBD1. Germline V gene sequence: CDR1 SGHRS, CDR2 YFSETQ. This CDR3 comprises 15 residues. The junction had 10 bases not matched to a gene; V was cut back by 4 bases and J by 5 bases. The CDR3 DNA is TGCGCCAGCAGCACTAGACAGGGGGTGGCCCACGAGCAGTACTTC. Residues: CASSTRQGVAHEQYF.

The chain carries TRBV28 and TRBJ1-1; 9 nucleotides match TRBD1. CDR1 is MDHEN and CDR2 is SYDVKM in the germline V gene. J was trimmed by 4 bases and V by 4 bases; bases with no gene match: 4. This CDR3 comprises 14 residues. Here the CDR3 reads CASSSDRGGTEAFF. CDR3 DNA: TGTGCCAGCAGTTCGGACAGGGGTGGCACTGAAGCTTTCTTT.

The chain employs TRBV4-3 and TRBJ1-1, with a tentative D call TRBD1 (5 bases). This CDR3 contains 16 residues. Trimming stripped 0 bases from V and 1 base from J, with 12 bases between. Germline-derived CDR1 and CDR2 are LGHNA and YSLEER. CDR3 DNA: TGCGCCAGCAGCCAAGATATGGGGCCGTGGAACACTGAAGCTTTCTTT. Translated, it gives CASSQDMGPWNTEAFF.

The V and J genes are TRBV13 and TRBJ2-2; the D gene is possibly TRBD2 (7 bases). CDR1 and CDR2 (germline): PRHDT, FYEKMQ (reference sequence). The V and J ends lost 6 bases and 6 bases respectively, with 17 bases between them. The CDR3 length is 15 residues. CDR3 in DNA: TGTGCCAGCAGTGATTCCCAGGGGAGGGCCGGGGAGCTGTTTTTT. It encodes CASSDSQGRAGELFF.